This T cell receptor beta chain was captured by sequencing in a study of cytomegalovirus exposure and HLA in healthy donors. Study-level findings and limits: Overall, around 150 TCR beta chains were annotated as cytomegalovirus-associated.

In regard to this clone: The antigen is undetermined.

Sequencing used immunoSEQ multiplex PCR; TCRdb keeps in-frame clones, though not all of them. The data show approximately 140,000 clones, with roughly 86% seen just once and around 1.4% held by the top ten. Germline-derived CDR1 and CDR2 are SGHRS and YFSETQ. The germline V and J ends were trimmed by 0 bases and 2 bases, with 10 bases remaining between them. CDR3 length equals 15 residues. The TCR comes from a woman in her twenties or thirties in good health and CMV-seronegative. Sample: PBMCs. V usage is TRBV5-1 and J usage is TRBJ2-3; D is uncertain. The CDR3 DNA follows: TGCGCCAGCAGCTTGGGTGCCCTAGACACAGATACGCAGTATTTT. Protein: CASSLGALDTDTQYF.